This TCR beta chain derives from a study of post-analysis software for immune sequencing data. Overall study: In terms of disease course, relapsing-remitting, secondary progressive and progressive-relapsing multiple sclerosis were included. Study findings and constraints: The study found TRBV5-6, TRBV5-1 and TRBV20-1 among roughly 5 TRBV segments more frequent in patients than controls. F-measure co-clustering was strong for batch-matched samples. Normalized Chao1 diversity was significantly lower in multiple sclerosis patients than in controls.

Built from TCR beta cDNA, the libraries had unique molecular identifiers in them. T cells numbering roughly 1 to 10 million yielded 450,000 to 500,000 cDNA molecules. TCRdb processed the PCR reads anew with MiXCR; each CDR3 protein has one entry. The sample shows more than 450,000 distinct CDR3 sequences, roughly 34% of them seen only once. Germline V gene lookup returns CDR1 SGHRS and CDR2 YFSETQ. Between the trimmed V and J ends, which lost 0 bases and 2 bases, there was a span of 14 bases. This CDR3 region has 16 residues. This clonotype was observed a single time. Its antigen is unknown. The clonotype was recovered from a girl aged 2-17 years with multiple sclerosis. The specimen was blood. The gene calls are TRBV5-1 and TRBJ2-5; D possibly corresponds to TRBD2 (5 bases). The CDR3 region is CASSLGPDWTQETQYF. The DNA of the CDR3 is TGCGCCAGCAGCTTGGGTCCGGACTGGACGCAAGAGACCCAGTACTTC.